The 27 T cell receptor beta chains in this list originate from one sample, sequenced in a study of cytomegalovirus exposure and HLA in healthy donors. PCR primers comprised 60 Vbeta and 13 Jbeta primers. Measured with immunoSEQ multiplex PCR; TCRdb has only the in-frame clones, and not every one. The repertoire table contains around 130,000 clones. The sample was PBMCs. The receptors were sampled from an older woman in good health and CMV-seronegative.

This chain uses TRBV11-1 with TRBJ2-7; 8 nucleotides line up with TRBD1. Unmatched junction bases numbered 4, after V lost 1 base and J lost 2 bases. In germline, CDR1 is SGHAT, CDR2 FQDESV (reference sequence). This CDR3 is 15 amino acids long. CDR3 protein: CASSLETGAAYEQYF. In nucleotides, the CDR3 is TGTGCCAGCAGCTTAGAGACAGGGGCTGCCTACGAGCAGTACTTC. Variable domain in full (rest from reference TRBV11-1 and TRBJ2-7): EAEVAQSPRYKITEKSQAVAFWCDPISGHATLYWYRQILGQGPELLVQFQDESVVDDSQLPKDRFSAERLKGVDSTLKIQPAELGDSAMYLCASSLETGAAYEQYFGPGTRLTVT.

The chain joins TRBV5-1 to TRBJ1-2; D is unclear. CDR3 length equals 14 residues. Germline V lookup: CDR1 SGHRS, CDR2 YFSETQ. Trimming stripped 4 bases from V and 6 bases from J, with 16 bases between. CDR3 bases: TGCGCCAGCAGCCCGGCGGCCAGCTTACATGGCTACACCTTC. The encoded protein is CASSPAASLHGYTF.

This chain uses TRBV5-1 with TRBJ2-1; 10 bases map to TRBD1. Germline V CDR1 and CDR2: SGHRS, YFSETQ. The CDR3 sequence is 16 residues long. J was trimmed by 2 bases and V by 3 bases; bases with no gene match: 5. The CDR3 spells CASSSRDRGTYNEQFF. CDR3 nucleotide sequence: TGCGCCAGCAGCTCCCGGGACAGGGGAACCTACAATGAGCAGTTCTTC.

The V gene is TRBV30, the J gene TRBJ2-3; TRBD1 might be the D (6 bases). Trimming cost V 3 bases and J 1 base, with 20 bases left between them. Germline V gene sequence: CDR1 GTSNPN, CDR2 SVGIG (reference sequence). The CDR3 has 17 amino acids. The CDR3 bases are TGTGCCTGGAGGTACCCCGGGACGCCAGGGGGCACAGATACGCAGTATTTT. Amino acids: CAWRYPGTPGGTDTQYF.

The rearrangement uses TRBV27 and TRBJ2-7; 8 bases line up with TRBD2. Germline V gives CDR1 MNHEY, CDR2 SMNVEV (reference sequence). V trimming: 6 bases; J trimming: 0 bases; junction bases outside the gene matches: 10. The CDR3 consists of 16 residues. This CDR3 reads CASSLNRLASSYEQYF. Written as DNA, the CDR3 is TGTGCCAGCAGCCTTAACAGACTAGCGAGCTCCTACGAGCAGTACTTC.

The rearrangement joins TRBV5-5 to TRBJ2-1; the D gene is possibly TRBD2 (6 bases). The germline CDR1 and CDR2 sequences are SGHKS and YYEKEE (reference sequence). The V and J ends lost 3 bases and 0 bases respectively, with 7 bases between them. The CDR3 length is 14 residues. CDR3 amino acids: CASSWDFSYNEQFF. The CDR3 nucleotides are TGTGCCAGCAGCTGGGACTTCTCCTACAATGAGCAGTTCTTC.

The J gene is TRBJ1-3, the V gene TRBV19; unclear D gene. The CDR3 is made up of 11 amino acids. The V gene lost 7 bases and the J gene lost 9 bases, with 10 bases spanning the gap. Germline V CDR1 and CDR2: LNHDA, SQIVND (reference sequence). The CDR3 is CASKTGSTIYF. DNA for the CDR3: TGTGCCAGTAAGACGGGTAGCACCATATATTTT.

V is TRBV11-3 and J is TRBJ2-3, with 8 bases aligning to TRBD1. Germline-derived CDR1 and CDR2 are SGHNT and YENEEA. Unmatched junction bases numbered 7, after V lost 4 bases and J lost 1 base. The CDR3 spans 16 residues. In nucleotides, the CDR3 is TGTGCCAGCAGCTCCGTGACAGGGGTGGGCACAGATACGCAGTATTTT. Protein product: CASSSVTGVGTDTQYF.

The rearrangement links TRBV19 to TRBJ1-5; TRBD1 matches 7 bases. The length of the CDR3 is 13 residues. CDR1 is LNHDA, CDR2 SQIVND, per germline (reference sequence). The V and J ends lost 5 bases and 8 bases, in that order; junction bases with no gene match: 6. As DNA, the CDR3 is TGTGCCAGTAGTTCCGACAGGGACAAGCCCCAGCATTTT. Translated, it gives CASSSDRDKPQHF.

The rearrangement uses TRBV5-1 and TRBJ2-2, with 8 bases that match TRBD2. CDR3 length: 16 amino acids. Germline CDR1 and CDR2: SGHRS and YFSETQ. The ends lost 4 bases at V and 3 bases at J; junction bases unmatched: 8. The CDR3 spells CASSPRLRGDTGELFF. CDR3 DNA: TGCGCCAGCAGCCCCCGGTTGCGGGGGGACACCGGGGAGCTGTTTTTT.

The V gene is TRBV2, the J gene TRBJ2-5; possible D gene TRBD2, 6 bases. From germline, CDR1 is SNHLY and CDR2 FYNNEI. The V gene lost 8 bases and the J gene lost 5 bases, with 21 bases spanning the gap. The CDR3 covers 15 residues. The CDR3 DNA is TGTGCCAGCTGTGGCGGGATAGTGAGCGGGGAGACCCAGTACTTC. It specifies CASCGGIVSGETQYF. The full variable domain, with the rest looked up from reference TRBV2 and TRBJ2-5, is EPEVTQTPSHQVTQMGQEVILRCVPISNHLYFYWYRQILGQKVEFLVSFYNNEISEKSEIFDDQFSVERPDGSNFTLKIRSTKLEDSAMYFCASCGGIVSGETQYFGPGTRLLVL.

The V gene is TRBV11-2, the J gene TRBJ2-1; 9 nucleotides line up with TRBD1. The CDR3 is made up of 15 amino acids. Per germline, CDR1 SGHAT and CDR2 FQNNGV. V shed 1 base and J 2 bases; nucleotides not matched to a gene: 0. CDR3 DNA sequence: TGTGCCAGCAGCTTAGGACAGGGGGCCTACAATGAGCAGTTCTTC. This sequence encodes CASSLGQGAYNEQFF.

The V gene is TRBV5-1, the J gene TRBJ2-1, with 12 bases matching TRBD2. CDR3 size: 18 residues. J gave up 0 bases and V 2 bases, and 6 bases lay outside the gene matches. Looked up from germline, CDR1 is SGHRS and CDR2 is YFSETQ. Here the CDR3 DNA reads TGCGCCAGCAGCTTCGGGACTAGCGGGTGGAGCTCCTACAATGAGCAGTTCTTC. Encoded protein: CASSFGTSGWSSYNEQFF.

This chain uses TRBV19 with TRBJ1-2; D unclear. Germline-derived CDR1 and CDR2 are LNHDA and SQIVND (reference sequence). CDR3 length: 12 amino acids. Trimming cost V 5 bases and J 4 bases, with 8 bases left between them. The CDR3 protein is CASSQALYGYTF. The CDR3 DNA reads TGTGCCAGTAGTCAGGCTCTCTATGGCTACACCTTC.

The chain links TRBV18 to TRBJ1-1, with D possibly being TRBD1 (6 bases). This CDR3 is built from 14 residues. CDR1 KGHSH and CDR2 LQKENI come from the germline V gene. Trimming left V 3 bases short and J 4 bases short, with 12 bases between. This chain's CDR3 is CASSPGGGLTEAFF. The CDR3 DNA sequence: TGTGCCAGCTCACCTGGGGGGGGCCTCACTGAAGCTTTCTTT.

This chain connects TRBV7-8 to TRBJ2-7; TRBD2 matches at 10 bases. Germline assignment: CDR1 SGHVS and CDR2 FQNEAQ. V was pared by 5 bases and J by 4 bases, with 11 bases of the junction left unmatched. The CDR3 totals 16 residues. This chain's CDR3 is CASSDRISGGPYEQYF. In DNA, the CDR3 is TGTGCCAGCAGCGACCGAATTAGCGGGGGGCCTTACGAGCAGTACTTC.

The chain carries TRBV12-5 and TRBJ1-1; perhaps TRBD1 as D (5 bases). V shed 0 bases and J shed 6 bases, with 11 bases lying between them. Per the germline V gene, CDR1 is LGHNT and CDR2 is FRNRAP. This CDR3 region has 14 residues. The CDR3 loop is CASGLVLGGAEAFF. In DNA form, the CDR3 reads TGTGCTAGTGGTTTGGTACTGGGGGGAGCTGAAGCTTTCTTT. The full variable domain, with the rest looked up from reference TRBV12-5 and TRBJ1-1, is DARVTQTPRHKVTEMGQEVTMRCQPILGHNTVFWYRQTMMQGLELLAYFRNRAPLDDSGMPKDRFSAEMPDATLATLKIQPSEPRDSAVYFCASGLVLGGAEAFFGQGTRLTVV.

The chain uses TRBV9 and TRBJ2-5; D not certain. The germline gives CDR1 SGDLS, CDR2 YYNGEE. The CDR3 has 12 amino acids. Trimming removed 3 bases from V and 5 bases from J, with 8 bases in between. CDR3 nucleotide sequence: TGTGCCAGCAGCGCCCGGAGCGAGACCCAGTACTTC. Translating it yields CASSARSETQYF.

This rearrangement joins TRBV4-2 to TRBJ2-5; D unclear. The ends were cut back, 0 bases at V and 1 base at J, with 12 bases in the middle. Looked up from germline, CDR1 is LGHNA and CDR2 is YNFKEQ. This CDR3 has 16 amino acids. The CDR3 sequence: CASSQDSGAAQETQYF. CDR3 nucleotide sequence: TGTGCCAGCAGCCAAGATAGTGGCGCGGCCCAAGAGACCCAGTACTTC.

The rearrangement links TRBV7-9 to TRBJ1-2, with 8 bases lining up with TRBD1. The CDR3 is made up of 14 amino acids. CDR1 and CDR2 from the germline V gene are SEHNR and FQNEAQ (reference sequence). V shed 4 bases and J 7 bases; nucleotides not matched to a gene: 8. The CDR3, as DNA: TGTGCCAGCAGCTCAGGACAGGGATGGAGTGGCTACACCTTC. It yields the protein CASSSGQGWSGYTF. The variable domain in full, with the rest retrieved from reference TRBV7-9 and TRBJ1-2, is DTGVSQNPRHKITKRGQNVTFRCDPISEHNRLYWYRQTLGQGPEFLTYFQNEAQLEKSRLLSDRFSAERPKGSFSTLEIQRTEQGDSAMYLCASSSGQGWSGYTFGSGTRLTVV.

As concerns this clone: This sample includes further DNA sequences coding for the same CDR3. V and J are TRBV9 and TRBJ1-2, with 7 bases fitting TRBD1. Germline V gives CDR1 SGDLS, CDR2 YYNGEE. The CDR3 extends over 13 amino acids. Trimming removed 3 bases from V and 3 bases from J; junction bases left unmatched: 2. CDR3 amino acids: CASSAQGDYGYTF. The CDR3 region has the DNA TGTGCCAGCAGCGCCCAGGGGGACTATGGCTACACCTTC.

The chain links TRBV7-9 to TRBJ2-1, with TRBD2 matching 7 bases. J lost 5 bases, V lost 5 bases, and 9 bases had no gene match. The germline V gene encodes CDR1 SEHNR and CDR2 FQNEAQ (reference sequence). This CDR3 region has 15 residues. The CDR3: CASSPSGRGDNEQFF. Written as DNA, the CDR3 is TGTGCCAGCAGCCCTAGTGGTCGGGGGGACAATGAGCAGTTCTTC.

V gene TRBV9 combines with J gene TRBJ1-5; the match to TRBD1 covers 10 bases. Germline CDR1 reads SGDLS; CDR2 reads YYNGEE. The CDR3 covers 15 residues. V was pared by 4 bases and J by 3 bases, with 4 bases of the junction left unmatched. The CDR3 bases are TGTGCCAGCAGCCGGACAGGGGGTTTCAATCAGCCCCAGCATTTT. This encodes CASSRTGGFNQPQHF. The complete variable domain, with remaining parts taken from reference TRBV9 and TRBJ1-5, reads DSGVTQTPKHLITATGQRVTLRCSPRSGDLSVYWYQQSLDQGLQFLIQYYNGEERAKGNILERFSAQQFPDLHSELNLSSLELGDSALYFCASSRTGGFNQPQHFGDGTRLSIL.

CDR3 in amino acids: CAAGDRAPNQPQHF. The CDR3 region has the DNA TGTGCCGCTGGAGACAGGGCTCCCAATCAGCCCCAGCATTTT. V and J are TRBV19 and TRBJ1-5, with TRBD1 matching 7 bases. The V segment lost 11 bases and the J segment 3 bases; nucleotides outside the gene matches: 10. Germline CDR1 LNHDA, CDR2 SQIVND (reference sequence). The CDR3 loop spans 14 amino acids.

V and J are TRBV7-9 and TRBJ2-1; 9 nucleotides align to TRBD1. The trim removed 4 bases at V and 9 bases at J, leaving 10 bases unmatched. The CDR3 extends over 15 amino acids. CDR1 SEHNR and CDR2 FQNEAQ come from the germline V gene (reference sequence). The CDR3 sequence is CASSYWSGQGGEQFF. The CDR3 DNA reads as TGTGCCAGCAGCTACTGGTCGGGACAGGGCGGTGAGCAGTTCTTC.

V and J are TRBV2 and TRBJ1-2; 9 nucleotides match TRBD1. Germline trimming cut 2 bases from V and 8 bases from J; bases unmatched to any gene: 3. CDR3 size: 13 residues. Germline loops: CDR1 SNHLY, CDR2 FYNNEI. DNA of the CDR3: TGTGCCAGCAGTGAACGGACAGGGGACGGCTACACCTTC. Translating gives CASSERTGDGYTF.

V gene TRBV6-5 combines with J gene TRBJ1-2, with a tentative D call TRBD1 (5 bases). Germline values: CDR1 MNHEY, CDR2 SVGAGI. The CDR3 loop spans 14 amino acids. V lost 7 bases and J 5 bases, leaving 17 bases between the germline ends. CDR3 protein: CASTEGGGLYGYTF. CDR3 nucleotide sequence: TGTGCCAGCACGGAGGGCGGGGGACTGTATGGCTACACCTTC.